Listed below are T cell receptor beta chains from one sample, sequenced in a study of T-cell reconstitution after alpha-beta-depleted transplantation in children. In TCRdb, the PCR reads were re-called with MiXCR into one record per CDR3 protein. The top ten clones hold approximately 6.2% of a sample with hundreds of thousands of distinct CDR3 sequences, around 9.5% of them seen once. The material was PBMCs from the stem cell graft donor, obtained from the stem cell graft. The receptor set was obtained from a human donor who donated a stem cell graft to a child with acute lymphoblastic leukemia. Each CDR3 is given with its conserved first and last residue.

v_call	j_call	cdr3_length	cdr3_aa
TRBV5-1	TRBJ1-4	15	CASSPSGAAGEKLFF
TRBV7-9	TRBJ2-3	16	CASSLGSRVYADTQYF
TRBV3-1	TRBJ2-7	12	CASSPGTYEQYF
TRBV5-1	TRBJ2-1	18	CASSYTSGGAAFRKEQFF
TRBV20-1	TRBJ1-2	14	CSAGPGQGAYGYTF
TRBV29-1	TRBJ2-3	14	CSVRGPGSTDTQYF
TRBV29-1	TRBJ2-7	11	CSVSDSYEQYF
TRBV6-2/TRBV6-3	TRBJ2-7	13	CANQCGRGYEQYF
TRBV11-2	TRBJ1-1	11	CASSLSGEAFF
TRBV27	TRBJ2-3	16	CASKKWLAGLTDTQYF
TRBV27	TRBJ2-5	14	CASRKRGGWETQYF
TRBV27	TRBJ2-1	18	CASSLWGLAGGAYNEQFF
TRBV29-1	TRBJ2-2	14	CSAGQGVNTGELFF
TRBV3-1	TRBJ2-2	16	CASSQSSSGGTGELFF
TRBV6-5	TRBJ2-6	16	CASSSVSGTGANVLTF
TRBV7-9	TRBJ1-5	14	CASSPEGLNQPQHF
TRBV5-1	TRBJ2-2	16	CASSSGQGRNTGELFF
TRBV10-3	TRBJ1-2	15	CAISDGTGVNYGYTF
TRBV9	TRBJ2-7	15	CASSVESGPYYEQYF
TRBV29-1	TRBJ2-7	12	CSVSQGSYEQYF
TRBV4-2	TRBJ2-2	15	CASSHPGQSTGELFF
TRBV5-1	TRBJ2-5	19	CASSGSGTGKVMGSETQYF
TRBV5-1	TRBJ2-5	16	CASSPPSIDGEETQYF
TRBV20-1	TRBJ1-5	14	CSAILGTGNGPQHF
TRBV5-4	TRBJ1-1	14	CASSLFGLNTEAFF
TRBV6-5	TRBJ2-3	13	CASSYSGGAGQYF
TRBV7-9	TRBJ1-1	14	CASDGRGGNTEAFF
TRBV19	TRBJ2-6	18	CASSFDLTGGSGANVLTF
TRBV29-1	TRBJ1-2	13	CSVEEQANYGYTF
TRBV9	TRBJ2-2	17	CASSVAGGPDRRGELFF
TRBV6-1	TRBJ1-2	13	CASRRGTNYGYTF
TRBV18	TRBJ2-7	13	CASSPDRVYEQYF
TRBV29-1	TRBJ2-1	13	CSVERALLGEQFF
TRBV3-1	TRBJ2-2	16	CASSQGWQGNTGELFF
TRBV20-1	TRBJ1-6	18	CSAPQLQGADSYNSPLHF
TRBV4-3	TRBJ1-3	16	CASSQVSGSSGNTIYF
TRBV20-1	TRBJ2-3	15	CSATPTSGGSDTQYF